The source of this T cell receptor (beta chain) is a study of metastatic and nonmetastatic thyroid tumors. V dropped 3 bases and J dropped 8; count of bases not matched to a gene: 9. The CDR3 consists of 15 residues. This clone counts as medium-sized (0.01 to 0.1%). Each patient went into thyroid surgery without having received any treatment. Using MiXCR, TCRdb reanalyzed the PCR reads. The sample lists about 13,000 clones; about 23% were seen once. Sequenced: blood. V is TRBV12-3 or TRBV12-4 and J is TRBJ2-2, with 7 bases matching TRBD2. The receptor's source is a female donor with papillary thyroid cancer or a benign thyroid nodule (not recorded which). Some clones in this sample may be carry-over from other donors' samples. CDR3 protein: CASSFMGGGTGELFF. The CDR3 DNA reads TGTGCCAGCAGTTTTATGGGGGGGGGTACTGGGGAGCTGTTTTTT.